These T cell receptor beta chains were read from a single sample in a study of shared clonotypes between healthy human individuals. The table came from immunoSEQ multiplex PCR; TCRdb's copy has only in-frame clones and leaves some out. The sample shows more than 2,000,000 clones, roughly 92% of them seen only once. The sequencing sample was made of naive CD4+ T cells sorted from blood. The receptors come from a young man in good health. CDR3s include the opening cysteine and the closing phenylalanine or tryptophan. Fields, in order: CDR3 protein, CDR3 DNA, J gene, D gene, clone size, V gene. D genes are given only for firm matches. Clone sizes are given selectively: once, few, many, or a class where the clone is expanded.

CDR3 protein: CASSPQGATDTQYF
CDR3 DNA: TGTGCCAGCAGCCCACAGGGGGCTACAGATACGCAGTATTTT
J gene: TRBJ2-3
D gene: TRBD1
clone size: NA
V gene: TRBV5-6

CDR3 protein: CASSEVGQNSPLHF
CDR3 DNA: TGTGCCAGCAGTGAAGTAGGACAGAACTCACCCCTCCACTTT
J gene: TRBJ1-6
D gene: NA
clone size: NA
V gene: TRBV2

CDR3 protein: CASSRDETQYF
CDR3 DNA: TGTGCCAGCAGCCGGGATGAGACCCAGTACTTC
J gene: TRBJ2-5
D gene: NA
clone size: NA
V gene: TRBV6-5

CDR3 protein: CASSARTGIGYTF
CDR3 DNA: TGTGCCAGCAGCGCCAGGACAGGGATAGGCTACACCTTC
J gene: TRBJ1-2
D gene: TRBD1
clone size: NA
V gene: TRBV9

CDR3 protein: CASRGSGNEQYF
CDR3 DNA: TGCGCCAGCAGAGGTAGCGGGAATGAGCAGTACTTC
J gene: TRBJ2-7
D gene: TRBD2
clone size: NA
V gene: TRBV5-1

CDR3 protein: CASSNPGQGVERYTF
CDR3 DNA: TGTGCCAGCAGTAACCCGGGACAGGGTGTGGAGCGCTACACCTTC
J gene: TRBJ1-2
D gene: TRBD1
clone size: NA
V gene: TRBV6-1

CDR3 protein: CASSEAPLWTSTQYF
CDR3 DNA: TGTGCCAGCAGTGAAGCGCCCCTATGGACTAGCACGCAGTATTTT
J gene: TRBJ2-3
D gene: TRBD2
clone size: NA
V gene: TRBV6-1

CDR3 protein: CASSTGTKNTEAFF
CDR3 DNA: TGTGCCAGTAGTACGGGAACAAAGAACACTGAAGCTTTCTTT
J gene: TRBJ1-1
D gene: NA
clone size: once
V gene: TRBV19

CDR3 protein: CASQPGSVETQYF
CDR3 DNA: TGTGCCAGTCAACCGGGGAGTGTAGAGACCCAGTACTTC
J gene: TRBJ2-5
D gene: NA
clone size: NA
V gene: TRBV6-1

CDR3 protein: CASSTTPAGELFF
CDR3 DNA: TGCGCCAGCTCGACCACCCCGGCGGGGGAGCTGTTTTTT
J gene: TRBJ2-2
D gene: NA
clone size: NA
V gene: TRBV10-1

CDR3 protein: CASSWGPDQPQHF
CDR3 DNA: TGCGCCAGCAGCTGGGGACCCGATCAGCCCCAGCATTTT
J gene: TRBJ1-5
D gene: NA
clone size: NA
V gene: TRBV5-1